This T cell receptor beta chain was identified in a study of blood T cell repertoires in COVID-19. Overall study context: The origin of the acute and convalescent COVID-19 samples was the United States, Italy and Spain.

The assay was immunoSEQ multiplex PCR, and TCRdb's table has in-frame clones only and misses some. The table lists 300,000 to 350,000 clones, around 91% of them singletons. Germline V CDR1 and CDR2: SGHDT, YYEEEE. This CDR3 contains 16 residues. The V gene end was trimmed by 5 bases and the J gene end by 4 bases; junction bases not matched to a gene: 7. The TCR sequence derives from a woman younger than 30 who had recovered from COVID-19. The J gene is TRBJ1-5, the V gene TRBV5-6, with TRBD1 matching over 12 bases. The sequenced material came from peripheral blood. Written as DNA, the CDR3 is TGTGCCAGCAGTTTACTGGGACAGGGGGCGAATCAGCCCCAGCATTTT. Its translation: CASSLLGQGANQPQHF.